Sequencing of this TCR beta chain was carried out in a study of PD-1 blockade in classical Hodgkin lymphoma. After autologous stem cell transplantation all patients relapsed, and prior brentuximab vedotin exposure differed between cohorts. Method: immunoSEQ multiplex PCR; TCRdb's copy keeps in-frame clones and lacks some. Of more than 14,000 clones listed, 55% to 70% are singletons. The study's findings and limits: CD4+ TCR diversity rose significantly by C4D1, and CD8+ TCR diversity did not.

Comments on this clone: As yet, its antigen is unknown.

Germline V gene sequence: CDR1 LNHDA, CDR2 SQIVND (reference sequence). The CDR3 totals 15 residues. V shed 8 bases and J shed 0 bases, with 14 bases lying between them. The sequenced sample was peripheral blood mononuclear cells (PBMCs), obtained at baseline. The TCR originated in a human donor with classical Hodgkin lymphoma. V is TRBV19 and J is TRBJ1-5; perhaps TRBD1 as D (5 bases). CDR3 bases: TGTGCCAGTCGGGACCGAGAATATAGCAATCAGCCCCAGCATTTT. Amino acid sequence: CASRDREYSNQPQHF.